This T cell receptor (beta chain) was identified during a study of OX40 agonist ivuxolimab in advanced cancers. On the study more broadly: Melanoma, hepatocellular carcinoma, head and neck or renal cell cancer occurred in dose-escalation patients.

Sequenced by immunoSEQ multiplex PCR; TCRdb stores in-frame clones only, minus some. The table lists about 40,000 clones, 88% of them singletons. This CDR3 contains 12 residues. With 5 bases removed from V and 7 bases from J, the gap between germline ends came to 11 bases. CDR1 MNHEY and CDR2 SMNVEV come from the germline V gene (reference sequence). The chain uses TRBV27 and TRBJ1-2; tentatively, D is TRBD1 (5 bases). The source of this sequence is an adult with an advanced solid tumor such as melanoma, head and neck, liver or kidney cancer. Sequencing used CD4+ or CD8+ T cells sorted from blood, obtained in a trial of the OX40 agonist ivuxolimab. The CDR3 nucleotides are TGTGCCAGCAGTGGCTTGGGGGGTGGCTACACCTTC. The encoded protein is CASSGLGGGYTF.